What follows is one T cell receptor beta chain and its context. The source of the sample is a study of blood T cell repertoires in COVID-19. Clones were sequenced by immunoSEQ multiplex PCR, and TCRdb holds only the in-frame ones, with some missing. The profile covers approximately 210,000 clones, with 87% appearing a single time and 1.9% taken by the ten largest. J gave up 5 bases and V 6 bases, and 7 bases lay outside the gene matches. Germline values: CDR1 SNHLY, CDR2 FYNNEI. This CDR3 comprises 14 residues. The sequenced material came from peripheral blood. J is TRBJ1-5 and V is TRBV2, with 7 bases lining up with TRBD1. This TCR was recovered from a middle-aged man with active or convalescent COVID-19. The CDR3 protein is CASRGDRDYQPQHF. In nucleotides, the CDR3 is TGTGCCAGCAGAGGCGACAGGGACTATCAGCCCCAGCATTTT.